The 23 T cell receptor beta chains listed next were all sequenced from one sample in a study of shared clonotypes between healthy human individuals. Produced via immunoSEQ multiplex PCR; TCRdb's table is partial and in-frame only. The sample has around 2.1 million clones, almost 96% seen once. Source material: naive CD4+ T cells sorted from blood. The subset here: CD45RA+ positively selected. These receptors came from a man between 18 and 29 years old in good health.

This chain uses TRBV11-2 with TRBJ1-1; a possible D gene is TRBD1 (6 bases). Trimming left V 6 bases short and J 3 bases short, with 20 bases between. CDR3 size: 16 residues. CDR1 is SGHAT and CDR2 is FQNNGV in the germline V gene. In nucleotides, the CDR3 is TGTGCCAGCAGTAAAAAGTCCCCGGGGGCCGACACTGAAGCTTTCTTT. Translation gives CASSKKSPGADTEAFF.

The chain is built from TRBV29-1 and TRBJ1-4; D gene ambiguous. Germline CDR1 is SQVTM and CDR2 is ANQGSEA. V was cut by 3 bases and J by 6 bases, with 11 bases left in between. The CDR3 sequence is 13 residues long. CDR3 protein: CSVEGWEDEKLFF. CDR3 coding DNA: TGCAGCGTTGAGGGATGGGAAGATGAAAAACTGTTTTTT.

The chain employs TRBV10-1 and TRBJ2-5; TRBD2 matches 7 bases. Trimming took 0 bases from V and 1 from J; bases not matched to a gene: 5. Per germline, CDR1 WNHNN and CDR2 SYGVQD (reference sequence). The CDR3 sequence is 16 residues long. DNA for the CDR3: TGCGCCAGCAGTGAGTCGGGGTCGGGGGGCCAAGAGACCCAGTACTTC. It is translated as CASSESGSGGQETQYF.

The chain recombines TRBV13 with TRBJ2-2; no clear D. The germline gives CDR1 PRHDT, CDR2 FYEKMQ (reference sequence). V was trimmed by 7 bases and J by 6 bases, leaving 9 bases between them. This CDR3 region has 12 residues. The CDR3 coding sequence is TGTGCCAGCACCCGATATGCCGGGGAGCTGTTTTTT. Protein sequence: CASTRYAGELFF. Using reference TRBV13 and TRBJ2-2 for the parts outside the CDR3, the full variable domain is AAGVIQSPRHLIKEKRETATLKCYPIPRHDTVYWYQQGPGQDPQFLISFYEKMQSDKGSIPDRFSAQQFSDYHSELNMSSLELGDSALYFCASTRYAGELFFGEGSRLTVL.

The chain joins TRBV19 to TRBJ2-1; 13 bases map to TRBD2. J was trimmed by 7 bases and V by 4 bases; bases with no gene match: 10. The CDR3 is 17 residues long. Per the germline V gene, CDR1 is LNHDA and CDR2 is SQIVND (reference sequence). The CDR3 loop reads CASSRTSGSGLGNEQFF. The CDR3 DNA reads TGTGCCAGTAGTAGGACTAGCGGGAGTGGTTTGGGAAATGAGCAGTTCTTC.

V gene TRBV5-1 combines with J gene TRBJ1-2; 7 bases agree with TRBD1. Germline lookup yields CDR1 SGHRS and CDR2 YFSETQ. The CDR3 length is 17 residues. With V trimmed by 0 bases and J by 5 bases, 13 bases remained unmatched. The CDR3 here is CASSLGPRRQGGYGYTF. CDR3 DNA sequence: TGCGCCAGCAGCTTGGGCCCGAGGCGACAGGGTGGTTATGGCTACACCTTC.

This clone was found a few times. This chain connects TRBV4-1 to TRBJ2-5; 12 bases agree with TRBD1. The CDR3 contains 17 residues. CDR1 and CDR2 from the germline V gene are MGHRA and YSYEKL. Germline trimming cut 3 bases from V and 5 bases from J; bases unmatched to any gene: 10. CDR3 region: CASSQESGTGGPETQYF. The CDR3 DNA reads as TGCGCCAGCAGCCAGGAGTCCGGGACAGGGGGCCCGGAGACCCAGTACTTC.

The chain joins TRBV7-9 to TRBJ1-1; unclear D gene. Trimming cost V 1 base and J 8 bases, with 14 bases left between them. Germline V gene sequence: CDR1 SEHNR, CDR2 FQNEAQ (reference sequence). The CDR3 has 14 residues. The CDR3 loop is CASSLGLGSREAFF. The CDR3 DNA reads TGTGCCAGCAGCTTAGGTCTAGGAAGCAGGGAAGCTTTCTTT.

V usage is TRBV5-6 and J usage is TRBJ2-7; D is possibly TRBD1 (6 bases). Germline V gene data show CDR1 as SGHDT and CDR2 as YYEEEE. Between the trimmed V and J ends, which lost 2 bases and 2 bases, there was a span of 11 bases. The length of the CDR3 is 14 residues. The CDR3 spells CASSFYDRPYEQYF. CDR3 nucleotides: TGTGCCAGCAGCTTTTACGACAGGCCCTACGAGCAGTACTTC.

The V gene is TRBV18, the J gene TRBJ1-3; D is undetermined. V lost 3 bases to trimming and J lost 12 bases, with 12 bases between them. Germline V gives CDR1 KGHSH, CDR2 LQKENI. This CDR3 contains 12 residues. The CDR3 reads CASSPTDEIIYF. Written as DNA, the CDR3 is TGTGCCAGCTCACCCACAGATGAGATCATATATTTT.

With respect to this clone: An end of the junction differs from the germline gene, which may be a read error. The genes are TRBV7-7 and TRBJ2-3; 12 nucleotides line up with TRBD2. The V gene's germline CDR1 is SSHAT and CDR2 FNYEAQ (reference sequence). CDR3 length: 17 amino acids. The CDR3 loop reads CASSLERLAGGTDTQYF. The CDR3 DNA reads TGTGCTAGCAGCTTAGAACGACTAGCGGGGGGCACAGATACGCAGTATTTT.

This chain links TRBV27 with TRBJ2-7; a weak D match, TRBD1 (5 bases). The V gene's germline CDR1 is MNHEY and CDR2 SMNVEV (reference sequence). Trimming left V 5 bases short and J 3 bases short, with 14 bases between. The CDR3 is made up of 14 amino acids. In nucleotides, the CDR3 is TGTGCCAGCAGTACCGTAGGGGCTGGCTACGAGCAGTACTTC. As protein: CASSTVGAGYEQYF.

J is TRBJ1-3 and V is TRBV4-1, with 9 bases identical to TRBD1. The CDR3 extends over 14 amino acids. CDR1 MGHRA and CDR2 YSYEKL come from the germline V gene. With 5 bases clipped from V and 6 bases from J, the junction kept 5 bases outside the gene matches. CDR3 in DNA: TGCGCCAGCAGCTCCCGACAGGGGGAAAACACCATATATTTT. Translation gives CASSSRQGENTIYF.

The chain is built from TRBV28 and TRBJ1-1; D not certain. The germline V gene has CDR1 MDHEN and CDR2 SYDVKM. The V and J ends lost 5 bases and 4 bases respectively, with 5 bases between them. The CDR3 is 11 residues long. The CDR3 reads CASSHPTEAFF. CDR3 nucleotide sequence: TGTGCCAGCAGTCACCCCACTGAAGCTTTCTTT.

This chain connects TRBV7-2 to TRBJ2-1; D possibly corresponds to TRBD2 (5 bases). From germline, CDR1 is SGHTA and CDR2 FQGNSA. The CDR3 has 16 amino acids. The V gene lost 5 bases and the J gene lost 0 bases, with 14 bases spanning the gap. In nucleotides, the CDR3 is TGTGCCAGCAGCCTCAATCCGGGGAGCTCCTACAATGAGCAGTTCTTC. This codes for CASSLNPGSSYNEQFF.

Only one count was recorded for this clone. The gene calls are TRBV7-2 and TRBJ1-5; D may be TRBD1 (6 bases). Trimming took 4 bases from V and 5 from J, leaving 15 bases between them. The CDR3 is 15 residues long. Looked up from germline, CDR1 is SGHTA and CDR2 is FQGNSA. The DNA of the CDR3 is TGTGCCAGCAGCTCCATACTCAGGGGTTATCAGCCCCAGCATTTT. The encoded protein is CASSSILRGYQPQHF.

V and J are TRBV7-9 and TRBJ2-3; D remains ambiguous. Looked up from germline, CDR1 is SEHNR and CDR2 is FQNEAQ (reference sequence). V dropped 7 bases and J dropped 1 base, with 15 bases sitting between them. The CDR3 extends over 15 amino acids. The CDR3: CASTTEYGRTDTQYF. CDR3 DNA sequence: TGTGCCAGCACCACAGAATACGGGCGCACAGATACGCAGTATTTT.

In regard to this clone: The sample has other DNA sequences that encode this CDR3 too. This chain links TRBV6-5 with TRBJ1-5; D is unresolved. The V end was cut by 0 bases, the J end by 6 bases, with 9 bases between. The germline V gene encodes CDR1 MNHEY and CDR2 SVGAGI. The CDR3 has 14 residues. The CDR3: CASSYSGGLQPQHF. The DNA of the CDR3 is TGTGCCAGCAGTTACTCAGGCGGGCTTCAGCCCCAGCATTTT.

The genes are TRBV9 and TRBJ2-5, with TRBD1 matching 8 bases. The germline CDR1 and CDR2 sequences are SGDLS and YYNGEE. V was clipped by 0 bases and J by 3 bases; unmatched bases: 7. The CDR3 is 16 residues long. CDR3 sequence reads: CASSVGTGLREETQYF. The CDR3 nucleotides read TGTGCCAGCAGCGTAGGGACAGGGTTACGGGAAGAGACCCAGTACTTC.

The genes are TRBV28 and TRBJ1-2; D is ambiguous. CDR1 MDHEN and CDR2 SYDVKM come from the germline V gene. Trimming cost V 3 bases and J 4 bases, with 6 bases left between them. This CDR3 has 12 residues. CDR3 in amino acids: CASSLPSYGYTF. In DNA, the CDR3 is TGTGCCAGCAGTTTGCCCAGCTATGGCTACACCTTC.

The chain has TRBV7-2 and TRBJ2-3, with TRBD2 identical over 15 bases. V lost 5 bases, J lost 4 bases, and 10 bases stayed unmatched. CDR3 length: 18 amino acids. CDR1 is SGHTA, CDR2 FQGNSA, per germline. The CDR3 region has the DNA TGTGCCAGCAGCCCTTCGGGACTAGCGGGAGGTTCCTCAGATACGCAGTATTTT. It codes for CASSPSGLAGGSSDTQYF.

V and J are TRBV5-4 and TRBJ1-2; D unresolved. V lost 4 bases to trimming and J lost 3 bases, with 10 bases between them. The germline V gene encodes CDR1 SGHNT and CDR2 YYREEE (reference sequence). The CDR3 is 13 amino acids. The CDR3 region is CASSATKDYGYTF. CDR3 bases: TGTGCCAGCAGCGCGACAAAGGACTATGGCTACACCTTC.

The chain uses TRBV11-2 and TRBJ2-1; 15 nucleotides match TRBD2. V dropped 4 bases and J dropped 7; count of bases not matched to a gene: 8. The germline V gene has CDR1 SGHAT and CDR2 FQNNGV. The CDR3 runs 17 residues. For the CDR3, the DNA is TGTGCCAGCAGCTCGGGGACTAGCGGGGGGTTAACTAATGAGCAGTTCTTC. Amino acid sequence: CASSSGTSGGLTNEQFF.